Shown below are 24 T cell receptor delta chains from a single sample sequenced in a study of Vδ1+ human thymocytes. The template was reverse-transcribed extracted RNA. Multiplex PCR used pooled V-gene forward primers and a constant-region reverse primer to amplify CDR3s. TCRdb re-called the multiplex PCR reads via CATT. The repertoire includes more than 50,000 delta-chain clones, around a sixth of them detected once, and approximately 0.54% sits in the top ten. The antigens for these receptors are not known. Study outcomes and limitations: In the thymus, TRG and TRD repertoires looked highly polyclonal with Gaussian CDR3 lengths.

Material for sequencing was Vdelta1+ gamma-delta thymocytes from the thymus. Subset meaning: FACS-sorted CD3+ TCRalphabeta- TCRVdelta1+ TCRVdelta2- thymocytes. These receptor sequences come from a boy under two years old who had congenital heart surgery.

By sample share, this clone is medium-sized. This sample includes further DNA sequences coding for the same CDR3. V is TRAV29/DV5 and J is TRDJ4; 9 bases are shared with TRDD3. The CDR3 loop spans 19 amino acids. V trimming: 2 bases; J trimming: 0 bases; junction bases outside the gene matches: 20. Germline CDR1 reads NSMFDY; CDR2 reads ISSIKDK. CDR3 in amino acids: CAARGKHSIEGIRTRPLIF. CDR3 DNA sequence: TGTGCAGCAAGGGGGAAGCACTCGATAGAGGGGATACGAACCAGACCCCTGATCTTT.

Only a few counts were recorded for this clone. The V and J genes are TRDV1 and TRDJ1; TRDD3 aligns across 11 bases. The junction had 6 bases not matched to a gene; V was cut back by 0 bases and J by 0 bases. There are 18 residues in the CDR3. CDR1 is TSWWSYY, CDR2 QGS, per germline. CDR3 loop: CALGELRWGIRDTDKLIF. In DNA, the CDR3 is TGTGCTCTTGGGGAACTAAGGTGGGGGATACGCGACACCGATAAACTCATCTTT.

The chain joins TRDV1 to TRDJ1; 8 nucleotides align to TRDD3. Trimming took 0 bases from V and 0 from J; bases not matched to a gene: 27. Germline V gene data show CDR1 as TSWWSYY and CDR2 as QGS. This CDR3 comprises 24 residues. The CDR3 DNA is TGTGCTCTTGGGGAACTATCTACCCCACGGACTGGGGGCTTACCGGCGGGGAACACCGATAAACTCATCTTT. Protein: CALGELSTPRTGGLPAGNTDKLIF.

Worth noting for this clone: Since a much larger clone is just one base distant, this may be a read error. Additional DNA sequences in this sample encode the identical CDR3. The chain recombines TRAV29/DV5 with TRDJ1, with 8 bases fitting TRDD3. The CDR3 runs 19 residues. CDR1 and CDR2 from the germline V gene are NSMFDY and ISSIKDK. The CDR3 loop reads CAASASQYLVLGDTDKLIF. CDR3 DNA: TGTGCCGCAAGCGCGTCCCAATATCTTGTACTGGGGGACACCGATAAACTCATCTTT. Full variable domain (outside the CDR3, taken from reference TRAV29/DV5 and TRDJ1): DQQVKQNSPSLSVQEGRISILNCDYTNSMFDYFLWYKKYPAEGPTFLISISSIKDKNEDGRFTVFLNKSAKHLSLHIVPSQPGDSAVYFCAASASQYLVLGDTDKLIFGKGTRVTVEP.

There are a few counts of this clone. The J gene is TRDJ1, the V gene TRDV1; tentatively, D is TRDD3 (6 bases). The CDR3 runs 13 residues. The germline CDR1 and CDR2 sequences are TSWWSYY and QGS. V lost 4 bases, J lost 8 bases, and 14 bases lay in between. Here the CDR3 reads CALGGPVLGKLIF. CDR3 DNA sequence: TGTGCTCTTGGGGGGCCCGTACTGGGCAAACTCATCTTT.

The chain combines TRDV1 with TRDJ1; 9 nucleotides match TRDD3. V was clipped by 0 bases and J by 4 bases; unmatched bases: 15. The CDR3 loop spans 19 amino acids. Looked up from germline, CDR1 is TSWWSYY and CDR2 is QGS. In nucleotides, the CDR3 is TGTGCTCTTGGGGAACTCTCGGGACGGGGATACGGATCGGGCGATAAACTCATCTTT. Translation: CALGELSGRGYGSGDKLIF.

This clone came up a few times. This chain links TRDV1 with TRDJ1; 7 bases are shared with TRDD3. The V and J ends lost 0 bases and 1 base, in that order; junction bases with no gene match: 23. This CDR3 has 22 residues. Germline lookup yields CDR1 TSWWSYY and CDR2 QGS. In DNA form, the CDR3 reads TGTGCTCTTGGGGAACTCAGTTCGGGACTACCCCGTACTGGGGATCTCACCGATAAACTCATCTTT. As protein: CALGELSSGLPRTGDLTDKLIF.

J is TRDJ1 and V is TRDV1; 11 nucleotides agree with TRDD3. The germline CDR1 and CDR2 sequences are TSWWSYY and QGS. V was clipped by 2 bases and J by 0 bases; unmatched bases: 17. This CDR3 comprises 21 residues. The CDR3 sequence: CALGEFHWGISVAQYTDKLIF. DNA of the CDR3: TGTGCTCTTGGGGAATTTCACTGGGGGATATCGGTCGCCCAGTACACCGATAAACTCATCTTT.

This clone was seen more than once but under ten times. The V call is TRDV1, the J call TRDJ1; tentatively, D is TRDD3 (6 bases). Trimming left V 2 bases short and J 4 bases short, with 26 bases between. Germline V gene data show CDR1 as TSWWSYY and CDR2 as QGS. This CDR3 comprises 19 residues. This CDR3 is CALGEGQGYLGIEGDKLIF. In nucleotides, the CDR3 is TGTGCTCTTGGGGAAGGGCAAGGATACTTGGGGATTGAGGGCGATAAACTCATCTTT.

This clone was observed a handful of times. This chain joins TRDV1 and TRDJ1; possible D gene TRDD3, 6 bases. Germline assignment: CDR1 TSWWSYY and CDR2 QGS. V was shortened by 4 bases and J by 0 bases, with 33 bases between the two germline ends. The CDR3 extends over 22 amino acids. The CDR3 reads CALGAPAYGGDLLVPYTDKLIF. The CDR3 bases are TGTGCTCTTGGGGCCCCCGCTTATGGTGGGGATCTATTGGTGCCCTACACCGATAAACTCATCTTT.

The table lists this clone with a few counts. The chain joins TRDV1 to TRDJ1; possibly TRDD3 for D (7 bases). This CDR3 is 18 amino acids long. Germline V lookup: CDR1 TSWWSYY, CDR2 QGS. The germline V and J ends were trimmed by 4 bases and 5 bases, with 26 bases remaining between them. This CDR3 is CALGAFPGYWGPFDKLIF. The DNA of the CDR3 is TGTGCTCTTGGGGCCTTCCCAGGGTACTGGGGCCCCTTTGATAAACTCATCTTT.

This clone was seen more than once but under ten times. The chain carries TRDV1 and TRDJ1; TRDD2 matches 8 bases. Unmatched junction bases numbered 21, after V lost 2 bases and J lost 4 bases. Germline V gene data show CDR1 as TSWWSYY and CDR2 as QGS. This CDR3 comprises 20 residues. The CDR3 DNA is TGTGCTCTTGGGGAAAGCTTTCTTCCTACTAAACTGGCCCTAAACGATAAACTCATCTTT. Translated: CALGESFLPTKLALNDKLIF.

This clone was observed a few times. The chain uses TRDV1 and TRDJ1; 10 nucleotides line up with TRDD3. This CDR3 has 24 residues. Trimming at V came to 0 bases and at J to 0 bases, leaving 25 bases not matched to a gene. In germline, CDR1 is TSWWSYY, CDR2 QGS. The CDR3 region has the DNA TGTGCTCTTGGGGAACTAACGCCCCATCCCCCTTTCGTACTGGGGGATCCGTACACCGATAAACTCATCTTT. Residues: CALGELTPHPPFVLGDPYTDKLIF.

This clone appeared a few times. V and J are TRDV1 and TRDJ1; 12 positions agree with TRDD3. The CDR3 is made up of 22 amino acids. With 3 bases clipped from V and 0 bases from J, the junction kept 20 bases outside the gene matches. Germline loops: CDR1 TSWWSYY, CDR2 QGS. The CDR3 DNA reads as TGTGCTCTTGGGGAGCTACTAAACCCGTCTACTGGGGGATACTTCCACACCGATAAACTCATCTTT. The encoded protein is CALGELLNPSTGGYFHTDKLIF.

In its sample, this clone was seen a few times. The chain employs TRDV1 and TRDJ4; D gene ambiguous. CDR3 size: 18 residues. Trimming stripped 0 bases from V and 0 bases from J, with 20 bases between. Germline loops: CDR1 TSWWSYY, CDR2 QGS. CDR3 in amino acids: CALGELSPDLGTARPLIF. The CDR3 DNA follows: TGTGCTCTTGGGGAACTTAGCCCGGATTTGGGTACGGCCAGACCCCTGATCTTT.

With respect to this clone: An end of the junction does not agree with germline; a read error may underlie this. The chain links TRAV29/DV5 to TRDJ1, with 9 bases identical to TRDD3. CDR3 length: 22 residues. Germline CDR1 NSMFDY, CDR2 ISSIKDK. DNA of the CDR3: TGCAGTGTACTTCGAATTCCCATTGCGTACTGGGGGACGCCCACGTACACCGATAAACTCATCTTT. Translation gives CSVLRIPIAYWGTPTYTDKLIF. Looking up the rest from reference TRAV29/DV5 and TRDJ1 gives the full variable domain: DQQVKQNSPSLSVQEGRISILNCDYTNSMFDYFLWYKKYPAEGPTFLISISSIKDKNEDGRFTVFLNKSAKHLSLHIVPSQPGDSAVYFCSVLRIPIAYWGTPTYTDKLIFGKGTRVTVEP.

This clone turned up a few times. The V call is TRDV1, the J call TRDJ1; the D gene is possibly TRDD3 (7 bases). With 4 bases removed from V and 2 bases from J, the gap between germline ends came to 26 bases. This CDR3 is built from 19 residues. Looked up from germline, CDR1 is TSWWSYY and CDR2 is QGS. In nucleotides, the CDR3 is TGTGCTCTTGGGGGATTTCCTAAGCCGGGGATAGGGAGGACCGATAAACTCATCTTT. Protein sequence: CALGGFPKPGIGRTDKLIF.

This chain uses TRDV1 with TRDJ1, with a possible D match to TRDD3 (6 bases). Germline V gene data show CDR1 as TSWWSYY and CDR2 as QGS. V was clipped by 3 bases and J by 0 bases, with 17 bases between them. The CDR3 has 17 amino acids. The CDR3 reads CALGDASGGPYTDKLIF. The CDR3 DNA is TGTGCTCTTGGGGACGCCTCAGGGGGACCGTACACCGATAAACTCATCTTT.

The chain joins TRDV3 to TRDJ1; 10 bases are a match to TRDD3. Germline CDR1 TVYSNPD, CDR2 GDNSRS (reference sequence). The V gene end was trimmed by 2 bases and the J gene end by 1 base; junction bases not matched to a gene: 22. This CDR3 spans 20 amino acids. CDR3 bases: TGTGCCTTTCCCTATACCTTGTACTGGGGGATCCACGAGGGCACCGATAAACTCATCTTT. Its protein product is CAFPYTLYWGIHEGTDKLIF.

The J gene is TRDJ1, the V gene TRDV2, with 7 bases lining up with TRDD3. Germline CDR1 is GEAIGNYY and CDR2 is EKD. Trimming took 3 bases from V and 0 from J; bases not matched to a gene: 21. This CDR3 has 20 residues. The CDR3: CACDPQDQYWGQWYTDKLIF. As DNA, the CDR3 is TGTGCCTGTGACCCACAAGACCAGTACTGGGGTCAATGGTACACCGATAAACTCATCTTT.

A few counts support this clone. The genes are TRDV1 and TRDJ1; 8 nucleotides agree with TRDD3. Looked up from germline, CDR1 is TSWWSYY and CDR2 is QGS. Losses at the gene ends were 5 bases for V and 0 bases for J; bases not matched to a gene: 14. This CDR3 has 18 amino acids. CDR3 residues: CALGKGSDLGGYTDKLIF. CDR3 bases: TGTGCTCTTGGGAAAGGAAGTGATCTTGGGGGATACACCGATAAACTCATCTTT.

The genes are TRDV1 and TRDJ1; D remains ambiguous. This CDR3 spans 18 amino acids. V shed 0 bases and J shed 0 bases, with 17 bases lying between them. Germline loops: CDR1 TSWWSYY, CDR2 QGS. The CDR3 nucleotides are TGTGCTCTTGGGGAACTAAACCCAATGGTGCTGTACACCGATAAACTCATCTTT. Encoded protein: CALGELNPMVLYTDKLIF.

This chain joins TRDV1 and TRDJ1; 12 bases map to TRDD3. Germline V CDR1 and CDR2: TSWWSYY, QGS. The CDR3 spans 26 residues. V trimming: 0 bases; J trimming: 0 bases; junction bases outside the gene matches: 29. The CDR3 reads CALGELRKLSSYTSWGIRGHTDKLIF. The CDR3 DNA reads as TGTGCTCTTGGGGAACTAAGGAAGTTGTCTTCCTACACAAGCTGGGGGATACGCGGGCACACCGATAAACTCATCTTT.

The chain has TRDV1 and TRDJ1; TRDD2 or TRDD3 may be the D gene (6 bases each). From germline, CDR1 is TSWWSYY and CDR2 QGS. V dropped 2 bases and J dropped 0 bases, with 25 bases sitting between them. The CDR3 is made up of 20 amino acids. CDR3 sequence: CALGEVARSYVGAYTDKLIF. CDR3 DNA: TGTGCTCTTGGGGAAGTCGCCCGCTCCTACGTGGGGGCTTACACCGATAAACTCATCTTT.